Presented here are 25 T cell receptor beta chains from one specimen sequenced in a study of blood T cell repertoires in COVID-19. TCRdb's copy holds only in-frame clones and misses some; the assay was immunoSEQ multiplex PCR. The sample carries roughly 34,000 clones, about 75% recorded once. Sequenced sample: peripheral blood. These receptors all stem from a man older than 75 with active or convalescent COVID-19.

V usage is TRBV3-1 (or the pseudogene TRBV3-2) and J usage is TRBJ2-5; 7 bases map to TRBD1. The J segment lost 1 base and the V segment lost 4 bases, leaving 3 bases of the junction unmatched. The CDR3 totals 14 residues. The germline gives CDR1 LGHDT, CDR2 YNNKEL (reference sequence). CDR3 nucleotides: TGTGCCAGCAGCCCCGGACAGGCCCAAGAGACCCAGTACTTC. It specifies CASSPGQAQETQYF.

The rearrangement joins TRBV4-1 to TRBJ2-1; 9 bases are shared with TRBD1. The CDR3 is 15 residues long. CDR1 is MGHRA and CDR2 is YSYEKL in the germline V gene. V shed 5 bases and J 4 bases; nucleotides not matched to a gene: 6. The CDR3 nucleotides read TGCGCCAGCAGCGGACCGGGACAGGGATACAATGAGCAGTTCTTC. Translating gives CASSGPGQGYNEQFF.

This chain connects TRBV6-5 to TRBJ2-3; possibly TRBD1 for D (5 bases). The V gene lost 8 bases and the J gene lost 2 bases, with 14 bases spanning the gap. This CDR3 is 14 amino acids long. Germline V CDR1 and CDR2: MNHEY, SVGAGI. The CDR3 bases are TGTGCCAGCCAGGGTCGGGTAGACACAGATACGCAGTATTTT. Amino acids: CASQGRVDTDTQYF.

The V call is TRBV4-2, the J call TRBJ2-5, with D perhaps matching TRBD1 (5 bases). Trimming pared 4 bases from V and 5 bases from J, leaving 17 bases between. CDR3 length equals 15 residues. CDR1 is LGHNA, CDR2 YNFKEQ, per germline. The CDR3 DNA is TGTGCCAGCAGCCCTAAAAGGGGAATTGGGGAGACCCAGTACTTC. It specifies CASSPKRGIGETQYF.

The J gene is TRBJ1-2, the V gene TRBV10-3, with a weak D call TRBD1 (6 bases). V was cut by 6 bases and J by 8 bases, with 16 bases left in between. In germline, CDR1 is ENHRY, CDR2 SYGVKD. The CDR3 is made up of 13 amino acids. CDR3 in DNA: TGTGCCATCAGCCCCGGGAGGGGGAGCGGCTACACCTTC. Translating it yields CAISPGRGSGYTF.

The chain recombines TRBV28 with TRBJ1-1, with D unresolved. CDR3 size: 14 residues. V shed 1 base and J shed 4 bases, with 10 bases lying between them. CDR1 and CDR2 (germline): MDHEN, SYDVKM. The CDR3 coding sequence is TGTGCCAGCAGTTTATTCGCGGGTCTCACTGAAGCTTTCTTT. Residues: CASSLFAGLTEAFF. The entire variable domain, with the rest obtained from reference TRBV28 and TRBJ1-1, is as follows: DVKVTQSSRYLVKRTGEKVFLECVQDMDHENMFWYRQDPGLGLRLIYFSYDVKMKEKGDIPEGYSVSREKKERFSLILESASTNQTSMYLCASSLFAGLTEAFFGQGTRLTVV.

The CDR3 nucleotides are TGTGCCAGCAGCGTGACAGGGGAAGGCGAGCAGTACTTC. This sequence encodes CASSVTGEGEQYF. This chain joins TRBV12-3 or TRBV12-4 and TRBJ2-7; 8 positions agree with TRBD1. CDR3 size: 13 residues. Germline trimming cut 6 bases from V and 6 bases from J; bases unmatched to any gene: 7.

The V gene is TRBV18, the J gene TRBJ2-1, with 10 bases lining up with TRBD2. Germline-derived CDR1 and CDR2 are KGHSH and LQKENI. V was clipped by 6 bases and J by 9 bases; unmatched bases: 11. The CDR3 loop spans 15 amino acids. CDR3 sequence reads: CASSPLAGELSEQFF. The CDR3 nucleotides read TGTGCCAGCTCTCCGCTAGCGGGAGAATTAAGTGAGCAGTTCTTC.

The chain employs TRBV6-5 and TRBJ1-1; D ambiguous. CDR3 length: 14 amino acids. Germline V gene data show CDR1 as MNHEY and CDR2 as SVGAGI. Trimming cost V 4 bases and J 6 bases, with 15 bases left between them. In DNA, the CDR3 is TGTGCCAGCAGTTCGGGATCAATAGGGCCTGAAGCTTTCTTT. Its translation is CASSSGSIGPEAFF.

The rearrangement joins TRBV10-3 to TRBJ1-2; D not resolved. Trimming removed 4 bases from V and 3 bases from J, with 12 bases in between. CDR3 size: 14 residues. Germline values: CDR1 ENHRY, CDR2 SYGVKD. The CDR3 sequence: CAISVSSGYYGYTF. CDR3 bases: TGTGCCATCAGTGTCAGCAGCGGCTACTATGGCTACACCTTC.

The genes are TRBV2 and TRBJ2-7, with TRBD1 matching over 9 bases. V was pared by 7 bases and J by 6 bases, with 10 bases of the junction left unmatched. The V gene's germline CDR1 is SNHLY and CDR2 FYNNEI. The CDR3 has 14 amino acids. CDR3 bases: TGTGCCAGCATCGCGGGACAGGGACGGGGCGAGCAGTACTTC. Translation: CASIAGQGRGEQYF.

The V call is TRBV4-3, the J call TRBJ2-7, with a weak D call TRBD2 (5 bases). The CDR3 totals 15 residues. Trimming shortened V by 0 bases and J by 0 bases, and 9 bases separated the two germline ends. Germline assignment: CDR1 LGHNA and CDR2 YSLEER. The CDR3 loop reads CASSQEYSASYEQYF. Here the CDR3 DNA reads TGCGCCAGCAGCCAAGAATATAGCGCCTCCTACGAGCAGTACTTC.

The chain links TRBV7-8 to TRBJ1-2, with a possible D match to TRBD1 (6 bases). There are 14 residues in the CDR3. Germline CDR1 is SGHVS and CDR2 is FQNEAQ. V was cut by 5 bases and J by 4 bases, with 14 bases left in between. The CDR3 here is CASSPTGGGYGYTF. CDR3 sequence (DNA): TGTGCCAGCAGCCCGACAGGTGGGGGCTATGGCTACACCTTC.

This clone came up a few times. This sequence joins TRBV28 and TRBJ2-3, with 9 bases fitting TRBD1. The J segment lost 4 bases and the V segment lost 5 bases, leaving 4 bases of the junction unmatched. The CDR3 extends over 14 amino acids. CDR1 and CDR2 from the germline V gene are MDHEN and SYDVKM. CDR3 sequence: CASSPTGGADTQYF. CDR3 DNA sequence: TGTGCCAGCAGTCCTACAGGGGGCGCAGATACGCAGTATTTT.

V gene TRBV11-3 combines with J gene TRBJ2-1; TRBD2 agrees at 7 bases. The CDR3 length is 15 residues. In germline, CDR1 is SGHNT, CDR2 YENEEA. V shed 5 bases and J 4 bases; nucleotides not matched to a gene: 8. The CDR3 DNA sequence: TGTGCCAGCAGCCCCCGTAGCGGGCCTTACAATGAGCAGTTCTTC. Residues: CASSPRSGPYNEQFF.

This chain links TRBV18 with TRBJ1-3; a weak D match, TRBD1 (5 bases). Germline V gene lookup returns CDR1 KGHSH and CDR2 LQKENI. CDR3 length: 14 amino acids. Trimming stripped 6 bases from V and 1 base from J, with 10 bases between. In DNA form, the CDR3 reads TGTGCCAGCTCGAACCAGGGTTCTGGAAACACCATATATTTT. Protein sequence: CASSNQGSGNTIYF.

The J gene is TRBJ1-1, the V gene TRBV7-8; 9 nucleotides align to TRBD1. Losses at the gene ends were 4 bases for V and 2 bases for J; bases not matched to a gene: 8. There are 16 residues in the CDR3. The germline CDR1 and CDR2 sequences are SGHVS and FQNEAQ. The CDR3 nucleotides read TGTGCCAGCAGCTCACAGGGGGCTCTGAAAAACACTGAAGCTTTCTTT. Translating it yields CASSSQGALKNTEAFF.

Of note for this clone: The junction does not match germline at one end; this may be a read error. The CDR3: CASSLMAVDF. DNA for the CDR3: TGTGCCAGCAGCTTAATGGCCGTGGATTTT. V is TRBV7-3 and J is TRBJ2-3; no reliable D call. The CDR3 is 10 amino acids. CDR1 and CDR2 from the germline V gene are SGHTA and FQGTGA.

The chain employs TRBV5-8 and TRBJ1-1, with unresolved D. The CDR3 length is 16 residues. The germline gives CDR1 SGHTS, CDR2 YDEGEE. V lost 2 bases to trimming and J lost 6 bases, with 20 bases between them. CDR3 nucleotide sequence: TGTGCCAGCAGCTTAGGCACACAGCTCGTCTTATCTGAAGCTTTCTTT. It translates to CASSLGTQLVLSEAFF.

This clone was counted a single time. The chain uses TRBV6-5 and TRBJ2-7, with D maybe TRBD1 (6 bases). Trimming removed 2 bases from V and 5 bases from J, with 13 bases in between. The CDR3 spans 14 residues. The germline gives CDR1 MNHEY, CDR2 SVGAGI. Here the CDR3 DNA reads TGTGCCAGCAGTTACAAGAGGGGGAGTGACGAGCAGTACTTC. Protein product: CASSYKRGSDEQYF.

This clone was seen more than once but under ten times. The rearrangement joins TRBV18 to TRBJ2-3; 8 bases fit TRBD1. Trimming cost V 3 bases and J 5 bases; bases outside gene matches: 7. The CDR3 is 15 residues long. Germline lookup yields CDR1 KGHSH and CDR2 LQKENI. CDR3 protein: CASSPKAGGEDTQYF. DNA for the CDR3: TGTGCCAGCTCACCGAAGGCAGGGGGCGAAGATACGCAGTATTTT.

This clone was counted a single time. The J gene is TRBJ1-5, the V gene TRBV4-2; unclear D gene. The CDR3 extends over 15 amino acids. The V and J ends lost 1 base and 5 bases respectively, with 12 bases between them. Germline lookup yields CDR1 LGHNA and CDR2 YNFKEQ. CDR3 sequence: CASSQVGERDQPQHF. The CDR3 DNA is TGTGCCAGCAGCCAAGTAGGAGAGAGAGATCAGCCCCAGCATTTT.

The gene calls are TRBV15 and TRBJ2-4, with TRBD2 matching 7 bases. The germline V gene has CDR1 LNHNV and CDR2 YYDKDF (reference sequence). This CDR3 contains 16 residues. Trimming removed 8 bases from V and 0 bases from J; junction bases left unmatched: 10. Here the CDR3 DNA reads TGTGCCACCGGATTCGGAGCGGGATTAGCCAAAAACATTCAGTACTTC. Protein product: CATGFGAGLAKNIQYF.

V is TRBV15 and J is TRBJ1-4; TRBD1 might be the D (6 bases). The germline V gene has CDR1 LNHNV and CDR2 YYDKDF (reference sequence). This CDR3 comprises 14 residues. V was shortened by 3 bases and J by 5 bases, with 10 bases between the two germline ends. This CDR3 is CATSRADRNEKLFF. The CDR3 region has the DNA TGTGCCACCAGCAGGGCTGACAGGAATGAAAAACTGTTTTTT.

V usage is TRBV12-3 or TRBV12-4 and J usage is TRBJ2-2; TRBD1 might be the D (6 bases). The V end was cut by 6 bases, the J end by 6 bases, with 8 bases between. The CDR3 spans 12 residues. The CDR3 DNA is TGTGCCAGCAGGCCAGGGGCCGGGGAGCTGTTTTTT. This gives the protein CASRPGAGELFF.